This TCR beta chain was recovered during a study of blood T cell repertoires in COVID-19. Repertoires were generated with immunoSEQ multiplex PCR, while TCRdb's copy carries only in-frame clones and drops some. The profile shows roughly 190,000 clones, approximately 90% of them singletons. The germline V gene encodes CDR1 MNHEY and CDR2 SVGAGI. V lost 0 bases and J lost 7; bases outside the gene matches: 6. The CDR3 has 15 amino acids. The TCR was taken from a man aged 55 to 70 with active or convalescent COVID-19. The sample consisted of peripheral blood. V usage is TRBV6-5 and J usage is TRBJ2-7; 10 nucleotides match TRBD2. Here the CDR3 DNA reads TGTGCCAGCAGTTACTCCGGGACTAGCGCCTCTGAGCAGTACTTC. Its translation is CASSYSGTSASEQYF.